This TCR beta chain was identified in a study of blood T cell repertoires in COVID-19. Study-wide background: Samples of COVID-19 (acute and convalescent) were obtained from the United States, Italy and Spain. Sources were T cells, B-cell-depleted T cells, or PBMCs; the material itself was cDNA or gDNA.

The CDR3 length is 14 residues. Trimming removed 5 bases from V and 6 bases from J, with 15 bases in between. CDR1 is SGHVS, CDR2 FNYEAQ, per germline. Original handling: It was from reference gene primer amplification that nucleated cell counts were estimated. Clones were sequenced by immunoSEQ multiplex PCR, and TCRdb holds only the in-frame ones, with some missing. The V and J calls and clone size were taken over from that table, and D and trimming were inferred from the DNA. The data hold 190,000 or so clones, with roughly 89% observed a single time. The chain has TRBV7-6 and TRBJ2-3; D uncertain. Input material: peripheral blood. The TCR was taken from a man in his forties or fifties with acute or convalescent COVID-19. CDR3 residues: CASSQVAISDTQYF. CDR3 bases: TGTGCCAGCAGCCAAGTCGCTATTTCCGATACGCAGTATTTT.